This TCR beta chain was captured in a study of T cells in Graves' hyperthyroidism and ophthalmopathy. The ends were cut back, 3 bases at V and 4 bases at J, with 12 bases in the middle. Germline-derived CDR1 and CDR2 are MNHNS and SASEGT. The CDR3 spans 14 residues. This clonotype was seen repeatedly, ten times or more. Amplified regions were TCR beta CDR3 sequences from RNA transcripts. Using the HTBI primer set, a first-round RT-PCR was run on the TCR CDR3. TCRdb recomputed calls from the multiplex PCR reads with MiXCR, one row per CDR3 protein. The sample has about 350,000 distinct CDR3 sequences, about a fifth seen once; the top ten hold around 3.4%.

The specimen sequenced was blood. The genes are TRBV6-1 and TRBJ2-5; D is perhaps TRBD1 (6 bases). This TCR was sampled from a young woman with Graves' hyperthyroidism. The CDR3 sequence: CASSDFNRVETQYF. Here the CDR3 DNA reads TGTGCCAGCAGTGATTTTAACAGGGTAGAGACCCAGTACTTC.